The entry below describes one TCR beta chain. This clone appeared a few times. Its antigen is unknown. Base qualities are not at hand, and no much larger clone is one base apart. These data come from a study of T cell responses to AZD1222 COVID-19 vaccine (dated by TCRdb to the early 2020s). Study-level background: A total of 233 trial participants underwent TCR sequencing, of whom 207 had received two doses of AZD1222 and about 26 had received two doses of the MenACWY control vaccine. Trial participants were enrolled into age subgroups of 18-55, 56-69 and 70-plus years, which contained approximately 150, 28 and 58 TCR-sequenced participants, respectively. The study at large found these results: Conclusions about previously exposed vaccinees are limited because only five to seven AZD1222 recipients were SARS-CoV-2 seropositive at baseline. The 56-69-year group was small, and its depth increase did not reach significance, likely because of low power. After two AZD1222 doses, spike-specific TCR breadth and depth were significantly higher than at day 0 and than in MenACWY recipients. CD4 TCRs associated with the vaccine covered the entire spike protein, and the dominant responses were in regions 160-218 and 743-854. Epitopes outside the regions mutated in the B.1.351 and B.1.1.7 variants were reportedly recognized by nearly half of the unique spike-specific TCRs. Participants were mostly white British, with more females than males. The authors suggested clonal diversity may have been underestimated. Because no day 14 peak-response samples were available, the repertoires could be characterized only after the peak T cell response.

The intended sense of this specimen's time point label: baseline before first vaccination. This specimen's treatment or condition label, per the study, means: meningococcal conjugate vaccine given as trial control. Samples from vaccinated people were obtained from the UK trials COV001 and COV002, which included a single-blind randomized controlled phase 2/3 trial of AZD1222 (ChAdOx1 nCoV-19) in healthy adults. Trial participant PBMC samples were collected at day 0 and day 28 after the second dose for TCRbeta chain sequencing. The germline V gene encodes CDR1 KGHSH and CDR2 LQKENI. The CDR3 contains 15 residues, cysteine and phenylalanine counted. Left in the record is the CDR3 DNA by itself, 45 bases read in frame from the first base. V was cut back by 5 bases and J by 0 bases, leaving a gap of 11 bases between them. The CDR3 regions of human TCRbeta chains were subjected to immunosequencing. On the study's bioinformatics: Repertoire TCRs were checked for matches against a reference library of SARS-CoV-2-specific TCRs that had been generated using the MIRA antigen-specificity platform. Breadth was defined as the fraction of unique TCRs that were SARS-CoV-2-associated. Depth was defined as the fraction of total T cells that were SARS-CoV-2-associated. Using the MIRA data, every spike-specific TCR was mapped to the spike region that the TCR reacted to and assigned to either a CD4 or a CD8 class. Log10-transformed breadth and depth values were compared by one-way ANOVA with Sidak's multiple comparisons tests. This is the immuneACCESS table as TCRdb keeps it, with only in-frame sequences that have V and J called. A part of the clones is gone; compared with another copy, unresolved V genes explain less than half, and the rest is unexplained. V and J calls and clone size follow that table, whereas D and trimming were derived from the DNA. The sample table lists approximately 83,000 clones, about 93% of them with a count of one. Jointly, the top ten make up roughly 4.3% of the sample.

The chain joins TRBV18 to TRBJ2-1; no D gene can be assigned with confidence. The TCR comes from an adult in good health. Sequences were derived from peripheral blood, sampled on day 0 of MenACWY control vaccination. The DNA sequence is TGTGCCAGCTCATCGGACCAGAGCTCCTACAATGAGCAGTTCTTC. Translated, this gives CASSSDQSSYNEQFF. Joined to the reference TRBV18 and TRBJ2-1 proteins, this CDR3 gives the full variable domain: NAGVMQNPRHLVRRRGQEARLRCSPMKGHSHVYWYRQLPEEGLKFMVYLQKENIIDESGMPKERFSAEFPKEGPSILRIQQVVRGDSAAYFCASSSDQSSYNEQFFGPGTRLTVL.